The rows below give T cell receptor beta chains drawn from one sample of a study of blood T cells in healthy people across ages. A single record per CDR3 protein comes from TCRdb applying MiXCR to the 5' RACE reads. The sample carries 1.5 million to 2 million distinct CDR3 sequences, 25% to 30% recorded once. The sample comprised blood. The source is a woman aged 25 to 39 in good health. Each CDR3 is given without its conserved first and last residue. The order of the fields is CDR3 length, J gene, V gene, CDR3 protein.

>12|TRBJ2-7|TRBV19
ASSIADRDGEQY
>13|TRBJ2-3|TRBV20-1
SARDYRGSTDTQY
>12|TRBJ2-7|TRBV28
ASSTEAGVYEQY
>14|TRBJ2-5|TRBV24-1
ATSDARRLGVNEQY
>9|TRBJ2-1|TRBV10-3
AISGHNEQF
>13|TRBJ2-1|TRBV11-2
ASSLPGTGYGERF
>12|TRBJ2-7|TRBV25-1
ASSEIGVSYEQY
>10|TRBJ1-4|TRBV12-3/TRBV12-4
ANSPASEKLF
>12|TRBJ2-5|TRBV29-1
SVEMWLGTETQY
>13|TRBJ1-2|TRBV6-1
ASRPKTGGGNGYT
>13|TRBJ2-5|TRBV7-2
ASSTQARGGETQY
>15|TRBJ2-7|TRBV3-1
ASSQSPRQDDSYEQY
>11|TRBJ2-7|TRBV29-1
SVVASTSYEQY
>13|TRBJ2-6|TRBV13
ASGQAVKSANVLT
>11|TRBJ2-1|TRBV7-3
ASSLPGLAEQF
>15|TRBJ2-7|TRBV9
ASSACFQGRPVYEQY
>12|TRBJ1-2|TRBV12-3/TRBV12-4
ASSLAGGGRGYT
>12|TRBJ1-5|TRBV5-1
ASSWGEINQPQH
>15|TRBJ1-1|TRBV5-1
ASSLLPGTALNTEAF
>12|TRBJ2-1|TRBV29-1
SVDGGRGYNEQF
>10|TRBJ1-4|TRBV20-1
SAGMTNEKLF
>18|TRBJ2-3|TRBV4-3
ASSQDNKAWSSGSSDTQY
>12|TRBJ2-3|TRBV20-1
SAKALTSTDTQY
>13|TRBJ2-2|TRBV6-2/TRBV6-3
ASSYRGTNTGELF
>13|TRBJ2-7|TRBV10-2
ASRPQGEGVDEQY
>11|TRBJ2-5|TRBV18
ASLRSTGETQY
>12|TRBJ2-5|TRBV3-1
ASSQDLAVETQY
>14|TRBJ2-2|TRBV7-2
ASRPGLAGGPGELF
>13|TRBJ2-3|TRBV29-1
SVDRTGSERDTQY
>15|TRBJ2-3|TRBV10-2
ASSEGFFGGSTDTQY
>12|TRBJ2-7|TRBV6-6
ASSRKSLEGEQY
>11|TRBJ1-2|TRBV10-3
AIMRTGRYGYT
>11|TRBJ2-7|TRBV5-1
ASSLSQPYEQY
>15|TRBJ2-3|TRBV7-6
ASSSKPLAGVTDTQY
>13|TRBJ1-1|TRBV21-1
ASSKWDRGNTEAF
>17|TRBJ2-1|TRBV11-2
ASSLGPDTDNPNHNEQF
>13|TRBJ2-4|TRBV29-1
SASGFGDSFYEQY
>11|TRBJ2-3|TRBV3-1
ASSQTGLGGEY
>13|TRBJ2-1|TRBV12-3/TRBV12-4
ASSLNGALYNEQF
>13|-|TRBV14
ASSLPGRFQETQF
>13|TRBJ1-5|TRBV7-3
ASSLDAGGLQPQH
>11|TRBJ1-4|TRBV30
AWHQGANEKLF
>13|TRBJ2-7|TRBV20-1
SARDIARAPYEQY
>10|TRBJ2-1|TRBV11-3
ASSLDKREQF
>14|TRBJ2-6|TRBV20-1
SASSGGYSGANVLT
>13|TRBJ2-7|TRBV6-6
ASSGGRPGSGEQY
>11|TRBJ2-1|TRBV4-3
ASSQGVSDEQF
>14|TRBJ2-1|TRBV9
ASSSEPDPSYNEQF
>13|TRBJ1-1|TRBV5-1
ASSGRQGASTEAF
>14|TRBJ2-5|TRBV9
ASSVDSGGAPETQY